This T cell receptor beta chain was sequenced in a study of Ad26.COV2.S vaccination and SARS-CoV-2 variants. Broader study findings: For non-spike TCRs, breadth in vaccine recipients resembled that in placebo recipients.

Profiling relied on immunoSEQ multiplex PCR, and the TCRdb table lists in-frame clones only, not all of them. In the table there are approximately 150,000 clones, roughly 88% of which are singletons. Comments on this clone: Its matching antigen is unknown.

The CDR3 totals 14 residues. Germline lookup yields CDR1 SGHVS and CDR2 FQNEAQ. V shed 10 bases and J shed 5 bases, with 17 bases lying between them. V and J are TRBV7-8 and TRBJ1-4, with a possible D match to TRBD1 (5 bases). This receptor was obtained from a human donor who had recovered from COVID-19. This specimen was peripheral blood, taken after recovery from COVID-19. The CDR3 spells CATRQREGNEKLFF. For the CDR3, the DNA is TGTGCCACCAGACAGAGGGAAGGCAATGAAAAACTGTTTTTT.